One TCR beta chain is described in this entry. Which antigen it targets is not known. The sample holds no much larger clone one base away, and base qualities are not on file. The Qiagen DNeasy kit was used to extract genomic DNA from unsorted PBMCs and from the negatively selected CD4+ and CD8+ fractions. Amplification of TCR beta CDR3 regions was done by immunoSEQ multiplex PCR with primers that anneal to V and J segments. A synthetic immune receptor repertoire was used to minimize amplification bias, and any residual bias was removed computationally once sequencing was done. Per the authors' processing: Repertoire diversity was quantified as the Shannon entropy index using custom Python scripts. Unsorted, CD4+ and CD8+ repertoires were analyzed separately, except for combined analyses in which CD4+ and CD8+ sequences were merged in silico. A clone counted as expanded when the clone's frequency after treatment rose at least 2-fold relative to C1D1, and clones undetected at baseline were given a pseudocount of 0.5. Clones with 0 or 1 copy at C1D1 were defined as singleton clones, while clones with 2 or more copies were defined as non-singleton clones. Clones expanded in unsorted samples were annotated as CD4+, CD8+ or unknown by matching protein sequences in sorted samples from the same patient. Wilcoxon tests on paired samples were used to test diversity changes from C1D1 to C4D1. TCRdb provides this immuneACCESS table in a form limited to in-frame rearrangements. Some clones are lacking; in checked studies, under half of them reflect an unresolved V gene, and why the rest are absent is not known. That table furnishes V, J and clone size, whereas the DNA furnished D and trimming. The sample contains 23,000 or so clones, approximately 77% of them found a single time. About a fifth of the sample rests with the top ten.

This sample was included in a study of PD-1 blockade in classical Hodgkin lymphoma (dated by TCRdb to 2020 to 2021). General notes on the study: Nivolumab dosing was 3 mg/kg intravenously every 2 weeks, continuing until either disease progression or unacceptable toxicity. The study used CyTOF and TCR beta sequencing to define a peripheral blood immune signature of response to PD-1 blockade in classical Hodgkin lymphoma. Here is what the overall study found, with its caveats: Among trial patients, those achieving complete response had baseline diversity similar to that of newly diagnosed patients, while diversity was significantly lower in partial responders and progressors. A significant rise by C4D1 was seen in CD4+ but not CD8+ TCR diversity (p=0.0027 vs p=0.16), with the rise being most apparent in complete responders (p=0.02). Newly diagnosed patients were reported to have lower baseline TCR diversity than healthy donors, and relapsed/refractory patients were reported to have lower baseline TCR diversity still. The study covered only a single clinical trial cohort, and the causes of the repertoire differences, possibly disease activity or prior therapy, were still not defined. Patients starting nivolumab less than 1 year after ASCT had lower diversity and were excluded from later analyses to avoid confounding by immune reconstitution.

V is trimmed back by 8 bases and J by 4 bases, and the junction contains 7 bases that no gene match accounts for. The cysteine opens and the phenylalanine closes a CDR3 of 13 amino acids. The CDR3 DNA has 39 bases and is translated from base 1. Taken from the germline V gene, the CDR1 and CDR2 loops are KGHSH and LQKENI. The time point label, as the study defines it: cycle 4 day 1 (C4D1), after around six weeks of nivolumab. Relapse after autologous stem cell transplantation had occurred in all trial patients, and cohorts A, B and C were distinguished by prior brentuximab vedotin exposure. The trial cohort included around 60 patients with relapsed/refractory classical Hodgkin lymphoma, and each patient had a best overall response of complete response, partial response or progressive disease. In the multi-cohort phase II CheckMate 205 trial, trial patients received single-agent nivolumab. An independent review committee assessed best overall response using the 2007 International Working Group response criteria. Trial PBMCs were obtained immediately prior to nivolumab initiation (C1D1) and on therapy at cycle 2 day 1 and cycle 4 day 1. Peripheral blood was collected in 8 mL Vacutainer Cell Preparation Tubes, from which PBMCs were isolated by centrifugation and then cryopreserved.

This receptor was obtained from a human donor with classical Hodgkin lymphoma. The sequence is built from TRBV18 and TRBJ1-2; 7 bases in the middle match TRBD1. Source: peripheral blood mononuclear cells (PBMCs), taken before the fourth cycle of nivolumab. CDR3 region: CASRQGVAYGYTF. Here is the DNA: TGTGCCAGCCGACAGGGAGTTGCCTATGGCTACACCTTC.